The 26 T cell receptor beta chains below come from one sample, sequenced in a study of T cells in women clearing cervical HPV infection. TCRdb keeps only in-frame clones here, not all; method: immunoSEQ multiplex PCR. The listing records roughly 20,000 clones. The sample comprised blood buffy coat. Receptors originate from a woman between 18 and 69 years old with a cervical HPV16 infection that either progressed to CIN3+ or cleared (not recorded which).

Worth noting for this clone: The CDR3 end is not reached by the read, which stops 3 residues before it; the germline J gene fills it in. The chain recombines TRBV2 with TRBJ2-1; weak D call: TRBD2 (7 bases). The CDR3 consists of 15 residues. Germline assignment: CDR1 SNHLY and CDR2 FYNNEI. Trimming left V 1 base short and J 3 bases short, with 10 bases between. The CDR3 DNA, read in part, is TGTGCCAGCAGTGAAGAGGGGGAGGGCTACAATGAG. Protein sequence: CASSEEGEGYNE. The full CDR3 sequence reads CASSEEGEGYNEQFF.

In the case of this clone: The read ends 3 residues shy of where the CDR3 ends; the end is completed using the germline J gene. V and J are TRBV5-1 and TRBJ1-6; 8 nucleotides line up with TRBD1. The CDR3 spans 16 residues. Germline V gene data show CDR1 as SGHRS and CDR2 as YFSETQ. V trimming: 3 bases; J trimming: 10 bases; junction bases outside the gene matches: 12. The sequenced CDR3 bases are TGCGCCAGCAGCTCCTATTGGGACAGGCGAAGCTCACCC. Its protein product is CASSSYWDRRSSP. The whole CDR3 protein is CASSSYWDRRSSPLHF.

Details on this clone: The read is 3 residues too short to cover the CDR3 end, so that end is filled in from the germline J gene. The chain employs TRBV2 and TRBJ2-2; D not resolved. The CDR3 sequence is 14 residues long. V lost 1 base and J lost 4, with 7 bases in between. Germline V lookup: CDR1 SNHLY, CDR2 FYNNEI. CDR3 DNA, as far as it was read: TGTGCCAGCAGTGAAGGGGCCCGCACCGGGGAG. Encoded protein: CASSEGARTGE. The full CDR3 protein reads CASSEGARTGELFF.

Remarks on this clone: The sequenced fragment ends 3 residues before the CDR3 boundary, so the rest is inferred from the germline J gene. V gene TRBV7-9 combines with J gene TRBJ2-1, with 8 bases fitting TRBD1. V dropped 3 bases and J dropped 9; count of bases not matched to a gene: 1. CDR3 length equals 12 residues. The germline CDR1 and CDR2 sequences are SEHNR and FQNEAQ (reference sequence). The sequenced CDR3 bases are TGTGCCAGCAGCTTGGGACAGGTTGAG. Translated: CASSLGQVE. The CDR3 reads in full as CASSLGQVEQFF.

As to this clone: Read sequence stops 3 residues before the CDR3 end, and the germline J gene provides the missing end. The rearrangement links TRBV6-2 or TRBV6-3 to TRBJ2-1, with 9 bases fitting TRBD2. Germline V CDR1 and CDR2: MNHEY, SVGEGT. V was clipped by 6 bases and J by 0 bases; unmatched bases: 6. CDR3 size: 16 residues. CDR3 residues: CASRTLAGNSYNEQFF. CDR3 bases read: TGTGCCAGCAGGACTCTAGCGGGAAACTCCTACAATGAG.

A note on this clone: The read falls 3 residues short of the CDR3 end, and the missing part is taken from the germline J gene. This rearrangement joins TRBV12-3 or TRBV12-4 to TRBJ1-3; TRBD1 aligns across 7 bases. The J segment lost 0 bases and the V segment lost 2 bases, leaving 1 base of the junction unmatched. The CDR3 runs to 15 residues. The CDR3 DNA, read in part, is TGTGCCAGCAGTTTATGGACAGGCTCTGGAAACACC. This sequence encodes CASSLWTGSGNT. The whole CDR3 is CASSLWTGSGNTIYF.

To note about this clone: The read ends 3 residues before the CDR3 terminus; that terminus is restored from the germline J gene. The chain links TRBV9 to TRBJ2-4; D may be TRBD1 (6 bases). CDR1 is SGDLS and CDR2 is YYNGEE in the germline V gene. The V gene lost 4 bases and the J gene lost 1 base, with 9 bases spanning the gap. This CDR3 has 14 amino acids. Here the CDR3 reads CASSPQGAKNIQYF. The CDR3 DNA, read in part, is TGTGCCAGCAGCCCCCAGGGGGCCAAAAACATT.

Points on this clone: The sequenced fragment ends 3 residues before the CDR3 boundary, so the rest is inferred from the germline J gene. This chain joins TRBV18 and TRBJ2-1, with D tentatively TRBD2 (6 bases). CDR3 size: 12 residues. The V end was cut by 5 bases, the J end by 7 bases, with 9 bases between. The germline V gene has CDR1 KGHSH and CDR2 LQKENI. The DNA read from the CDR3 is TGTGCCAGCTCAGTCGCGGGAAATGAG. This gives the protein CASSVAGNE. The full CDR3 sequence reads CASSVAGNEQFF.

The CDR3 DNA, read in part, is TGCGCCAGCAGCAAGTTAGCGGGAGGGAACACCGGGGAG. Protein product: CASSKLAGGNTGE. The CDR3 in full is CASSKLAGGNTGELFF. This chain links TRBV5-1 with TRBJ2-2; TRBD2 agrees at 10 bases. The sequenced fragment ends 3 residues before the CDR3 boundary, so the rest is inferred from the germline J gene. Trimming cost V 4 bases and J 1 base; bases outside gene matches: 4. Germline loops: CDR1 SGHRS, CDR2 YFSETQ. This CDR3 has 16 residues.

On this clone itself: The read ends 3 residues early relative to the CDR3; the germline J gene fills the gap. The rearrangement links TRBV28 to TRBJ2-7; D is uncertain. The V gene's germline CDR1 is MDHEN and CDR2 SYDVKM. The V end was cut by 2 bases, the J end by 0 bases, with 8 bases between. There are 14 residues in the CDR3. The part of the CDR3 DNA that was read is TGTGCCAGCAGTTTAACGGCGGTCTCCTACGAG. Translating gives CASSLTAVSYE. The whole CDR3 sequence is CASSLTAVSYEQYF.

On this clone: Read sequence stops 3 residues before the CDR3 end, and the germline J gene provides the missing end. The chain is built from TRBV5-1 and TRBJ1-4; TRBD1 agrees at 10 bases. CDR1 SGHRS and CDR2 YFSETQ come from the germline V gene. The CDR3 loop spans 14 amino acids. The V segment lost 3 bases and the J segment 5 bases; nucleotides outside the gene matches: 1. CDR3 DNA (partial): TGCGCCAGCAGCTGGACAGGGGGAAATGAAAAA. This codes for CASSWTGGNEK. The whole CDR3 protein is CASSWTGGNEKLFF.

A note on this clone: The CDR3 end lies 3 residues beyond the end of the read and is filled in from the germline J gene. In the same sample, other DNA sequences code for this CDR3. The chain joins TRBV19 to TRBJ1-3, with unresolved D. The CDR3 length is 16 residues. V lost 5 bases to trimming and J lost 3 bases, with 17 bases between them. Germline-derived CDR1 and CDR2 are LNHDA and SQIVND (reference sequence). The CDR3 loop reads CASSPRHRGSGNTIYF. The part of the CDR3 DNA that was read is TGTGCCAGTAGTCCTCGGCACCGCGGGAGTGGAAACACC.

A word on this clone: The read comes to an end 3 residues before the CDR3 does, leaving the germline J gene to fill in the end. The V and J genes are TRBV2 and TRBJ1-5; D uncertain. This CDR3 is 14 amino acids long. V lost 7 bases and J lost 0, with 10 bases in between. Per the germline V gene, CDR1 is SNHLY and CDR2 is FYNNEI. The sequenced CDR3 bases are TGTGCCAGCAAGGAACAGTATAGCAATCAGCCC. This translates into CASKEQYSNQP. The full CDR3 reads CASKEQYSNQPQHF.

CDR3 bases read: TGTGCCAGCAGTGGACAGATTAATCAGCCC. It specifies CASSGQINQP. In full, the CDR3 reads CASSGQINQPQHF. The rearrangement joins TRBV6-1 to TRBJ1-5; a weak D match, TRBD1 (5 bases). The read terminates 3 residues ahead of where the CDR3 ends, so the germline J gene completes it. This CDR3 spans 13 amino acids. Germline assignment: CDR1 MNHNS and CDR2 SASEGT. V was shortened by 4 bases and J by 4 bases, with 8 bases between the two germline ends.

Details on this clone: Read data end 3 residues before the CDR3 end; the end is taken from the germline J gene. V is TRBV30 and J is TRBJ1-1; D is unclear. Trimming left V 2 bases short and J 1 base short, with 11 bases between. The CDR3 totals 14 residues. CDR1 and CDR2 from the germline V gene are GTSNPN and SVGIG (reference sequence). CDR3 bases read: TGTGCCTGGAGTAGGCGGGTGAGGAACACTGAA. This sequence encodes CAWSRRVRNTE. The complete CDR3 sequence is CAWSRRVRNTEAFF.

About this clone itself: The CDR3 end falls 3 residues outside the read, so it is completed with the germline J gene. V is TRBV18 and J is TRBJ2-2, with D possibly matching TRBD1 (5 bases). The germline V gene encodes CDR1 KGHSH and CDR2 LQKENI. The CDR3 totals 15 residues. V lost 5 bases, J lost 7 bases, and 17 bases lay in between. CDR3 DNA, as far as it was read: TGTGCCAGCTCAGTGGCCACCCAGGGCATCGGGGAG. Protein: CASSVATQGIGE. The full CDR3 reads CASSVATQGIGELFF.

As regards this clone: The read falls 3 residues short of the CDR3 end, and the missing part is taken from the germline J gene. V gene TRBV6-2 or TRBV6-3 combines with J gene TRBJ2-3, with 9 bases lining up with TRBD2. The CDR3 spans 16 residues. The V gene's germline CDR1 is MNHEY and CDR2 SVGEGT. Germline trimming cut 7 bases from V and 6 bases from J; bases unmatched to any gene: 14. The CDR3 reads CASKGTSFDVGDTQYF. The DNA read from the CDR3 is TGTGCCAGCAAGGGGACTAGCTTTGATGTAGGTGATACG.

In regard to this clone: The CDR3 end falls 3 residues outside the read, so it is completed with the germline J gene. The genes are TRBV5-1 and TRBJ2-5; 9 bases fit TRBD2. This CDR3 is built from 18 residues. Germline loops: CDR1 SGHRS, CDR2 YFSETQ. V lost 4 bases, J lost 2 bases, and 15 bases stayed unmatched. CDR3 protein: CASSPGASGISGQETQYF. The sequenced CDR3 bases are TGCGCCAGCAGCCCCGGGGCTAGCGGGATTAGCGGACAAGAGACC. Drawing the rest from reference TRBV5-1 and TRBJ2-5, the complete variable domain is KAGVTQTPRYLIKTRGQQVTLSCSPISGHRSVSWYQQTPGQGLQFLFEYFSETQRNKGNFPGRFSGRQFSNSRSEMNVSTLELGDSALYLCASSPGASGISGQETQYFGPGTRLLVL.

Regarding this clone: The missing CDR3 end, 3 residues past where the read stops, is filled in from the germline J gene. This rearrangement joins TRBV7-6 to TRBJ2-1, with D possibly being TRBD1 (6 bases). The CDR3 consists of 16 residues. CDR1 SGHVS and CDR2 FNYEAQ come from the germline V gene. The germline V and J ends were trimmed by 5 bases and 3 bases, with 17 bases remaining between them. The CDR3 spells CASSPGVADYYNEQFF. Partial CDR3 DNA: TGTGCCAGCAGCCCAGGGGTGGCGGATTACTACAATGAG. Full variable domain (missing parts from reference TRBV7-6 and TRBJ2-1): GAGVSQSPRYKVTKRGQDVALRCDPISGHVSLYWYRQALGQGPEFLTYFNYEAQQDKSGLPNDRFSAERPEGSISTLTIQRTEQRDSAMYRCASSPGVADYYNEQFFGPGTRLTVL.

As to this clone: Read sequence stops 3 residues before the CDR3 end, and the germline J gene provides the missing end. The chain recombines TRBV16 with TRBJ2-3; TRBD2 is a possible D gene (6 bases). In germline, CDR1 is KGHSY, CDR2 FQNENV. V gave up 0 bases and J gave up 4 bases, with 11 bases separating them. CDR3 length equals 15 residues. CDR3 loop: CASSQSSGVSDTQYF. Incomplete CDR3 DNA: TGTGCCAGCAGCCAATCGTCGGGGGTGTCAGATACG.

Concerning this clone: Mismatch with germline at one junction end may stem from a read error. The read ends 3 residues shy of where the CDR3 ends; the end is completed using the germline J gene. The J gene is TRBJ2-1, the V gene TRBV5-1; 10 bases match TRBD1. The germline V gene encodes CDR1 SGHRS and CDR2 YFSETQ. The CDR3 extends over 16 amino acids. The part of the CDR3 DNA that was read is TGCGCCGGCAGCTTGGCCGTGGGACAGGGGTACAATGAG. Translation gives CAGSLAVGQGYNE. The entire CDR3 is CAGSLAVGQGYNEQFF.

A note on this clone: The observed sequence ends 3 residues before the CDR3 terminus, with the missing tail filled in from the germline J gene. This sequence joins TRBV29-1 and TRBJ1-2; the D gene is possibly TRBD1 (5 bases). Per the germline V gene, CDR1 is SQVTM and CDR2 is ANQGSEA. The ends were cut back, 0 bases at V and 2 bases at J, with 10 bases in the middle. There are 14 residues in the CDR3. CDR3 DNA (partial): TGCAGCGTTGAAGAGGTGGGACTGAACTATGGC. It encodes CSVEEVGLNYG. The full CDR3 reads CSVEEVGLNYGYTF.

About this clone: The CDR3 is cut off 3 residues early in the read; its end comes from the germline J gene. The chain couples TRBV19 to TRBJ1-6; no definite D call. V was cut by 5 bases and J by 8 bases, with 10 bases left in between. The CDR3 extends over 13 amino acids. From germline, CDR1 is LNHDA and CDR2 SQIVND (reference sequence). Partial CDR3 DNA: TGTGCCAGTAGTGAGGGTATCGATTCACCC. Protein: CASSEGIDSP. The whole CDR3 sequence is CASSEGIDSPLHF.

A word on this clone: The read ends 3 residues early relative to the CDR3; the germline J gene fills the gap. The rearrangement uses TRBV18 and TRBJ1-2; TRBD1 might be the D (6 bases). The CDR3 contains 13 residues. Germline loops: CDR1 KGHSH, CDR2 LQKENI. The part of the CDR3 DNA that was read is TGTGCCAGCTCACCAACAGGGCGCTACGAC. As protein: CASSPTGRYD. The whole CDR3 sequence reads CASSPTGRYDYTF.

Regarding this clone: Read sequence stops 3 residues before the CDR3 end, and the germline J gene provides the missing end. The chain is built from TRBV5-1 and TRBJ2-2; 7 bases map to TRBD1. Looked up from germline, CDR1 is SGHRS and CDR2 is YFSETQ. After removal of 0 bases from V and 0 bases from J, the junction contained 2 bases not matched to a gene. The CDR3 runs 16 residues. The CDR3 region is CASSLGQGANTGELFF. The covered CDR3 bases are TGCGCCAGCAGCTTGGGCCAGGGGGCGAACACCGGGGAG.

In regard to this clone: The read gets to within 3 residues of the CDR3 end, and the germline J gene fills in the rest. The rearrangement links TRBV9 to TRBJ2-2; 9 bases align to TRBD1. Germline assignment: CDR1 SGDLS and CDR2 YYNGEE. The CDR3 totals 14 residues. The part of the CDR3 DNA that was read is TGTGCCAGCAGCGGGGGGACAGGGAATGAAAAG. Translated, it gives CASSGGTGNEK. The whole CDR3 sequence reads CASSGGTGNEKLFF.